This entry features one TCR beta chain sequence. Germline assignment: CDR1 SGHNT and CDR2 YENEEA. Trimming cost V 3 bases and J 1 base, with 3 bases left between them. The CDR3 has 13 amino acids. This record belongs to a study of control samples from healthy donors and cancer patients. Libraries were prepared by immunoSEQ multiplex PCR; TCRdb keeps only in-frame clonotypes and omits some of them. The sample lists about 410,000 clones, 90% occurring once. V usage is TRBV11-3 and J usage is TRBJ2-2; D remains ambiguous. This clonotype originated in a man in his forties with head and neck cancer. The sequencing input was PBMCs. The CDR3 bases are TGTGCCAGCAGCTTGGAGAACACCGGGGAGCTGTTTTTT. It is translated as CASSLENTGELFF.